This T cell receptor (beta chain) is drawn from a study of blood T cell repertoires in COVID-19. After removal of 6 bases from V and 2 bases from J, the junction contained 14 bases not matched to a gene. The CDR3 length is 19 residues. The germline V gene encodes CDR1 SGHVS and CDR2 FNYEAQ. Methods used by the authors: The assay estimated nucleated cells by amplifying reference gene primers. Assay: immunoSEQ multiplex PCR; the TCRdb copy retains only in-frame clones and omits some. V and J calls plus clone size are reproduced from that table; the DNA served to infer D and trimming. The sample records over 150,000 clones, about 90% being singletons. Two negative PCRs, clearance, or symptom resolution characterized the recovered Cohort 3 donors.

This clonotype was sampled from a woman aged 50 to 60 who had recovered from COVID-19. The sample comprised PBMCs or T cells enriched from blood (not recorded which). The rearrangement uses TRBV7-6 and TRBJ2-5, with 14 bases aligning to TRBD2. In DNA form, the CDR3 reads TGTGCCAGCAGGGAGGGACTAGCGGGAGACTCACCTCGGCAAGAGACCCAGTACTTC. It yields the protein CASREGLAGDSPRQETQYF.